The clone carrying this T cell receptor beta chain was picked up a small number of times. The data were produced by immunoSEQ multiplex PCR, yet TCRdb's version contains in-frame clones alone and is incomplete. The data hold 35,000 to 55,000 clones, with roughly four fifths observed a single time. The germline V gene has CDR1 SGHNT and CDR2 YYREEE (reference sequence). The V and J ends lost 4 bases and 4 bases respectively, with 14 bases between them. CDR3 length: 14 residues. The data belong to a study of PD-L1 blockade in urothelial cancer. The sequence came from a man aged 65 to 79 with urothelial cancer. V usage is TRBV5-4 and J usage is TRBJ1-2; no definite D call. Here the sequenced sample was PBMCs, taken around atezolizumab (anti-PD-L1) treatment. The CDR3 DNA sequence: TGTGCCAGCAGCCTCCCGGGTGCGGGCTATGGCTACACCTTC. Translating it yields CASSLPGAGYGYTF.